This T cell receptor beta chain was recovered during a study of T cells in tuberculosis (dated by TCRdb to 2017 to 2018). For the study in its entirety: In the study, CD1B tetramers and high-throughput TCR immunosequencing were combined to characterize T cells specific for the mycobacterial lipid antigen glucose monomycolate (GMM). IGRA-negative adolescents, IGRA-positive adolescents with latent tuberculosis and adults with active tuberculosis, more than 9 per group, were compared in a South African clinical cohort. Results the study describes overall, beyond this receptor: Using GEM motif frequencies, a classifier achieved around 70% accuracy, whereas a classifier built on the diverse GMM-specific repertoire got to nearly 90% accuracy (AUROC about 0.9). Clinical samples were selected based on which cryopreserved specimens were available, and the active tuberculosis cases were adults whereas the controls were adolescents. Compared with IGRA-negative controls, TCR-alpha repertoires from active tuberculosis had smaller mean NN-distances to GMM-specific TCRs, which suggests that these TCRs underwent clonal expansion. The smaller NN-distances in active tuberculosis patients were driven in part by shorter CDR3-alpha lengths, while the difference seen for TCR-beta was not statistically significant.

Note on this clone: No cognate antigen has been identified for it. No qualities accompany the bases; no much larger clone lies one base away.

The CDR3 starts with the cysteine, ends with the phenylalanine, and has 14 residues. Of the read, only the CDR3 DNA is kept; its 42 bases are in frame from base 1. In the germline V gene, CDR1 corresponds to MNHNS and CDR2 to SASEGT. The junction shows trimming of 11 bases on V and 1 base on J, and the gene matches do not reach 8 bases of it. The immunoSEQ multiplex PCR assay was used to generate TCR libraries, with TCR-beta and/or TCR-alpha/delta assays applied to each sample. The amplified TCR libraries were sequenced on the Illumina high-throughput platform. The study's processing was this. Clustering and dimensionality reduction were performed using pairwise TCRdist distances among GMM-specific receptors from ex vivo sorted or in vitro expanded T cells. Each clinical repertoire was assigned a mean NN-distance score, defined as the average TCRdist to the nearest 10% of tetramer-positive reference sequences. GEM TCR motif frequency was calculated as the fraction of unique TCRs that matched known GEM sequences by V/J usage and CDR3 length. Active tuberculosis was classified by linear discriminant analysis with leave-one-out cross-validation, implemented in scikit-learn. TCRdb holds this immuneACCESS table with in-frame rearrangements only. Some clones are missing; in checked studies, unresolved V genes explain under half, and the rest has no known cause. The V and J calls and clone size are taken from that table; D and trimming were inferred from the DNA. This sample is represented by 23,000 or so clones; around 95% of them were singletons. The ten most abundant clones make up just under 9.5% of the sample.

At study entry, a tuberculin skin test and the QuantiFERON-TB GOLD In-Tube IGRA were used to screen adolescents for latent tuberculosis infection. Immunosequencing was performed on unsorted cryopreserved PBMC, with 90,000 to 100,000 T cells per clinical donor covered on average. Eleven high schools in the Worcester region of the Western Cape, South Africa, served as enrollment sites for adolescents aged 12 to 18 years. Ten or so adolescents infected with M. tuberculosis and roughly 10 uninfected adolescents were chosen and matched for age and sex. PBMC from adolescents were isolated by density centrifugation from freshly drawn heparinized blood and were then cryopreserved.

The sequence links TRBV6-1 to TRBJ1-5; TRBD1 aligns with 7 central bases. Input material: PBMCs. The receptor's source is a donor aged 10-29 years with latent tuberculosis or without tuberculosis infection. The CDR3 is CAGQGGRSNQPQHF. The DNA is as follows: TGTGCCGGTCAAGGGGGCAGAAGCAATCAGCCCCAGCATTTT.